These T cell receptor beta chains were read from a single sample in a study of post-analysis software for immune sequencing data. TCRdb independently ran MiXCR on the PCR reads; one entry per CDR3 protein. Of about 820,000 distinct CDR3 sequences listed, under 70% are singletons. The sequenced material came from blood. The source of these receptors is a girl aged 5-17 years with multiple sclerosis. The CDR3 runs from the conserved cysteine through the conserved F or W. The D gene is left open where the match is weak. Rows give clone size only sometimes, using once, few, many, or a class for an expanded clone.

>NA|few|TRBV12-3/TRBV12-4|TRBJ2-7
TGTGCCAGCAGCTTAACCTTTAGGGGAGAGCAGTACTTC
CASSLTFRGEQYF
>NA|NA|TRBV6-5|TRBJ2-5
TGTGCCAGCAGTTATAGTGGGGCCAGCAGGGAGACCCAGTACTTC
CASSYSGASRETQYF
>NA|NA|TRBV5-6|TRBJ2-5
TGTGCCAGCAGGGACCTGGGGGGCCGGGAGACCCAGTACTTC
CASRDLGGRETQYF
>NA|few|TRBV4-1|TRBJ1-2
TGCGCCAGCAGCCGGGGTCTAGAGGACTTTGGCTACACCTTC
CASSRGLEDFGYTF
>TRBD2|NA|TRBV6-5|TRBJ2-3
TGTACCAGCAGCCGCAAGACTAGCGGGAGATCGGATACGCAGTATTTT
CTSSRKTSGRSDTQYF
>TRBD1|NA|TRBV6-2/TRBV6-3|TRBJ2-5
TGTGCCAGCAGCTGGACAGGGGACACCCAACAAGAGACCCAGTACTTC
CASSWTGDTQQETQYF
>TRBD1|few|TRBV6-6|TRBJ1-2
TGTGCCAGCACCTTGGGACAGGGCTATGGCTACACCTTC
CASTLGQGYGYTF
>TRBD2|NA|TRBV29-1|TRBJ2-1
TGCAGCGTTGGCCTTGGCGGGAGGGCCTCCAATGAGCAGTTCTTC
CSVGLGGRASNEQFF
>NA|NA|TRBV6-1|TRBJ1-1
TGTGCCAGCAGTGCCCAAATGAACACTGAAGCTTTCTTT
CASSAQMNTEAFF
>TRBD1|NA|TRBV5-1|TRBJ2-3
TGCGCCAGCAGCGCAACAGGGGTGACAGATACGCAGTATTTT
CASSATGVTDTQYF
>TRBD1|NA|TRBV7-9|TRBJ2-1
TGTGCCAGCAGTCTTAGGGGGCACAATGAGCAGTTCTTC
CASSLRGHNEQFF
>TRBD1|NA|TRBV2|TRBJ2-7
TGTGCCAGCAGGAGACCAGACAGGGGGTCCTACGAGCAGTACTTC
CASRRPDRGSYEQYF
>NA|NA|TRBV25-1|TRBJ2-1
TGTGCCAGCAGCGAGGCTAGCTACGGAAACAATGAGCAGTTCTTC
CASSEASYGNNEQFF
>NA|NA|TRBV25-1|TRBJ1-1
TGTGCCACCGTGTATATCACTGAAGCTTTCTTT
CATVYITEAFF
>TRBD2|NA|TRBV4-1|TRBJ2-1
TGCGCCAGCAGCCAAGATAGCCTAGCGGGAGAATTTGAGCAGTTCTTC
CASSQDSLAGEFEQFF
>NA|few|TRBV10-3|TRBJ2-1
TGTGCCATCAGGGGCCACGGGACATTAACCAATGAGCAGTTCTTC
CAIRGHGTLTNEQFF
>NA|few|TRBV6-6|TRBJ2-2
TGTGCCAGCAGACCGACTCCCGGGGAGCTGTTTTTT
CASRPTPGELFF